What follows is one T cell receptor beta chain and its context. The target antigen is unknown. Deletions cut 5 bases from V and 7 bases from J, with 13 bases between. The length of the CDR3 is 13 residues. Germline V gives CDR1 MNHEY, CDR2 SMNVEV (reference sequence). Sequenced by immunoSEQ multiplex PCR; TCRdb stores in-frame clones only, minus some. This repertoire shows some 130,000 clones, approximately 84% found once; its top ten account for just under 30%. The entry originates in a study of cytomegalovirus exposure and HLA in healthy donors. The wider study: It was reported in a later analysis that the same platform had been used for the approximately 120 validation repertoires as for the roughly 700 first-cohort repertoires. Study-level points and caveats: That first-cohort TCR clusters tended to co-occur in the approximately 110 validation repertoires was found in a later analysis.

An approximately 120-subject validation cohort, separate from the 666-subject first cohort, supplied the donors. The clonotype comes from a man aged 25-45 years in good health and CMV-seropositive. The source material was PBMCs. J is TRBJ2-3 and V is TRBV27, with D maybe TRBD2 (6 bases). In DNA, the CDR3 is TGTGCCAGCAGTGGAACGGGGGTATATACGCAGTATTTT. The encoded protein is CASSGTGVYTQYF.